The clone carrying this T cell receptor (beta chain) was observed once. The sample belongs to a study of T cell changes during pregnancy in multiple sclerosis. From germline, CDR1 is SGDLS and CDR2 YYNGEE. V lost 2 bases to trimming and J lost 6 bases; unmatched junction nucleotides: 11. The CDR3 runs to 18 residues. Clones were read by immunoSEQ multiplex PCR, and TCRdb kept only the in-frame ones, dropping some. The sample includes under 55,000 clones, about 93% of them seen just once. The clonotype originates from a female donor in good health, enrolled as a control in a pregnancy study. The gene calls are TRBV9 and TRBJ2-3; 14 bases map to TRBD2. Sequenced here: CD4+ T cells from peripheral blood mononuclear cells, sampled after pregnancy. The CDR3 nucleotides are TGTGCCAGCAGCGTGTTACCGGGACTAGCGGGGGTTCAGGATACGCAGTATTTT. This gives the protein CASSVLPGLAGVQDTQYF.